The clone carrying this T cell receptor beta chain occurred many times. Its target is unknown. The sample comes from a study of CD8 T cells in ankylosing spondylitis. This CDR3 spans 15 amino acids. With 5 bases clipped from V and 6 bases from J, the junction kept 12 bases outside the gene matches. Overall study results and limits: A motif in TCR beta, a set of roughly 8 highly homologous variants, appeared characteristic of ankylosing spondylitis blood. As reported, disease-linked clones showed significant enrichment in matched ankylosing spondylitis synovial fluid.

5'-RACE, quantitative and with molecular barcodes, yielded the TCR beta libraries. TCRdb reanalysed the 5' RACE reads using MiXCR and keeps one entry per CDR3 protein. Here the sample spans 200,000 or so distinct CDR3 sequences, approximately 12% being singletons. The origin of this receptor is a female donor with ankylosing spondylitis or in good health (not recorded which). J is TRBJ1-2 and V is TRBV12-3 or TRBV12-4, with 7 bases identical to TRBD1. The material sequenced was blood, either unsorted or a sorted T cell fraction (not recorded which). DNA of the CDR3: TGTGCCAGCAGTCCGCTGGGAGGGGGCTTCGATGGCTACACCTTC. Translated: CASSPLGGGFDGYTF.